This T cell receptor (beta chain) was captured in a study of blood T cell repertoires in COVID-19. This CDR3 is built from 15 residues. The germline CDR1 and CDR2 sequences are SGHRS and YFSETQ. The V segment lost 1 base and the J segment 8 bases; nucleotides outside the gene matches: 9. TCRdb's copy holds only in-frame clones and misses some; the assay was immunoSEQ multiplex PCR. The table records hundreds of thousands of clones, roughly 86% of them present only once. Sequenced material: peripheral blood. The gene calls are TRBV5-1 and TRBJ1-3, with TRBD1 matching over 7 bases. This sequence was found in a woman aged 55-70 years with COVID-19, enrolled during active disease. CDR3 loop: CASSLTLDRADTIYF. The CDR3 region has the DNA TGCGCCAGCAGCTTGACCCTCGACAGGGCAGACACCATATATTTT.